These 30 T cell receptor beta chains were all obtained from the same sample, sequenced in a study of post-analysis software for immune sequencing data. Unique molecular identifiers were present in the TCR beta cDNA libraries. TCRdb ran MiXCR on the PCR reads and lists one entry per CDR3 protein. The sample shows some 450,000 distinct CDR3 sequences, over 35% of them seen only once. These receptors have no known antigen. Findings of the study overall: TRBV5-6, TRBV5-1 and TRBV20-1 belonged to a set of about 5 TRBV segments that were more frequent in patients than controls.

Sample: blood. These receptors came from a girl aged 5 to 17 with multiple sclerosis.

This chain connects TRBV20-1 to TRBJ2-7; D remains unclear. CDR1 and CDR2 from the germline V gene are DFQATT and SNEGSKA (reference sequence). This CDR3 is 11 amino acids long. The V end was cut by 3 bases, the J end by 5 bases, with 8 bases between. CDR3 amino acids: CSASHLDEQYF. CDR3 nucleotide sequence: TGCAGTGCTAGTCACTTAGACGAGCAGTACTTC.

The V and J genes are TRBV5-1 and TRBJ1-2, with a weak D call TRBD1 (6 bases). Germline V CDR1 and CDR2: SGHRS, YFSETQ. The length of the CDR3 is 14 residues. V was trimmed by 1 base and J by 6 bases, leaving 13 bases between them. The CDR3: CASSLRGTGNGYTF. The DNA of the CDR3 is TGCGCCAGCAGCTTGCGGGGAACAGGGAATGGCTACACCTTC.

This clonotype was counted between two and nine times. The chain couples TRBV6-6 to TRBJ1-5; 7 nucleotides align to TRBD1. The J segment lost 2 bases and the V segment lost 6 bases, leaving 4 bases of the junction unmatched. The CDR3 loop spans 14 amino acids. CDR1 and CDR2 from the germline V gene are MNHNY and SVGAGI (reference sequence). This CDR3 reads CASRVTGGNQPQHF. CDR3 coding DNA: TGTGCCAGCAGGGTTACAGGGGGCAATCAGCCCCAGCATTTT.

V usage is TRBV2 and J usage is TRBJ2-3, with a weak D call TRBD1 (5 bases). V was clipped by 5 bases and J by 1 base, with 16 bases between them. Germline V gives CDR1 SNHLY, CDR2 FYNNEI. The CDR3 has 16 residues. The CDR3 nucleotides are TGTGCCAGCAGTAAAAAAAGGGGTGGGGGCACAGATACGCAGTATTTT. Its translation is CASSKKRGGGTDTQYF.

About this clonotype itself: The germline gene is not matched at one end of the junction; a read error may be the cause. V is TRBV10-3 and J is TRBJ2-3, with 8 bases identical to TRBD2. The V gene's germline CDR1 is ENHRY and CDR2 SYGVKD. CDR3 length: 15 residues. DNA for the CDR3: TGCTCGACGCAGCGGGAGAGGGGGGTGACAGATACGCAGTATTTT. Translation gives CSTQRERGVTDTQYF.

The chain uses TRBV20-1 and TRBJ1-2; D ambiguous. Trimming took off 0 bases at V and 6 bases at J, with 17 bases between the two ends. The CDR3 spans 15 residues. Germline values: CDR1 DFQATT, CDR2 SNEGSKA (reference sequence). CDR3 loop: CSARDNFASANGYTF. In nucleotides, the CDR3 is TGCAGTGCTAGAGATAATTTCGCGTCCGCTAATGGCTACACCTTC.

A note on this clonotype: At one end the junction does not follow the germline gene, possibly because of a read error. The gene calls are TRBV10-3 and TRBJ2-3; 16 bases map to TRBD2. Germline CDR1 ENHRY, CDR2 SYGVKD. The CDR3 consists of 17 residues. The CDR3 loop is CAISDTGLAGGKDAQYF. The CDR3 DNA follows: TGTGCCATCAGTGACACGGGACTAGCGGGAGGGAAAGATGCGCAGTATTTT.

The CDR3 region is CASSIGPPYEQYF. The DNA for the CDR3 is TGTGCCAGTAGTATCGGACCACCTTACGAGCAGTACTTC. The J gene is TRBJ2-7, the V gene TRBV19; D unclear. The V end lost 3 bases, the J end lost 4 bases, and 10 bases lay between the germline ends. CDR1 LNHDA and CDR2 SQIVND come from the germline V gene (reference sequence). This CDR3 is built from 13 residues.

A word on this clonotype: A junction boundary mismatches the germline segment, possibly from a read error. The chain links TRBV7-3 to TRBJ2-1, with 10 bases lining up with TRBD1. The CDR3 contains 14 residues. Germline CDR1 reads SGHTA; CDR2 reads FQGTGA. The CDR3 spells CASSSGTGDGERFF. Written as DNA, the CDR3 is TGTGCCAGCAGCTCCGGGACAGGGGATGGTGAGCGGTTCTTC. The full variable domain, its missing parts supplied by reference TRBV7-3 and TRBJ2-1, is GAGVSQTPSNKVTEKGKYVELRCDPISGHTALYWYRQSLGQGPEFLIYFQGTGAADDSGLPNDRFFAVRPEGSVSTLKIQRTERGDSAVYLCASSSGTGDGERFFGPGTRLTVL.

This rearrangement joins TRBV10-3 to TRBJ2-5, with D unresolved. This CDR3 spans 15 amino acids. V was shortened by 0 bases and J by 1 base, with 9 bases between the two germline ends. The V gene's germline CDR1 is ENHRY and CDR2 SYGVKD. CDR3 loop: CAISESKEGQETQYF. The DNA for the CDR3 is TGTGCCATCAGTGAGTCGAAGGAAGGCCAAGAGACCCAGTACTTC.

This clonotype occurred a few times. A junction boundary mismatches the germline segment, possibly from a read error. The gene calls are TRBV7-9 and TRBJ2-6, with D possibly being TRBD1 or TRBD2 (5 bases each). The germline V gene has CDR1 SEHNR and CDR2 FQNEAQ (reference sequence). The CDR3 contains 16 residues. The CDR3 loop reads CASSLSLRSGANVRTF. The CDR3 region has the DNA TGTGCCAGCAGCTTGAGTTTAAGATCCGGGGCCAACGTCCGGACTTTC.

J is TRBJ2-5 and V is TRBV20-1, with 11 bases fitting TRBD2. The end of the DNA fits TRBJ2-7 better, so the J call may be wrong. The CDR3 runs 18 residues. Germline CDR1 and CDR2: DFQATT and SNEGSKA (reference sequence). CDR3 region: CSAPGLAGGRPPSYEQYF. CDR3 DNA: TGCAGTGCGCCTGGGCTAGCGGGAGGCCGTCCTCCCTCCTACGAGCAGTACTTC.

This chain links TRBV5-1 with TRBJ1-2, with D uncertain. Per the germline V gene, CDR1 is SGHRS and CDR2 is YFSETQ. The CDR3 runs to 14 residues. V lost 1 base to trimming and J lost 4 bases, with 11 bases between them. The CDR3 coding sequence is TGCGCCAGCAGCTTGAGTCAGGCTCTCTATGGCTACACCTTC. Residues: CASSLSQALYGYTF.

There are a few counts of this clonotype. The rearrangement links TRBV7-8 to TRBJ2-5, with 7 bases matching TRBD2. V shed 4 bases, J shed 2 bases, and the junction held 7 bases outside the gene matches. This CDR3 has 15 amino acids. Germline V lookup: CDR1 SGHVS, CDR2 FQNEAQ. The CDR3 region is CASSWGGSRQETQYF. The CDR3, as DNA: TGTGCCAGCAGCTGGGGCGGGAGTAGACAAGAGACCCAGTACTTC.

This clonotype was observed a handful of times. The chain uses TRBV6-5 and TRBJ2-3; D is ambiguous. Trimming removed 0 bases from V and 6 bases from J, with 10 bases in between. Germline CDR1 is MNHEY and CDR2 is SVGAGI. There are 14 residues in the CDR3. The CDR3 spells CASSYSDPRDTQYF. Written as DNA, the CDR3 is TGTGCCAGCAGTTACTCGGACCCGAGGGATACGCAGTATTTT.

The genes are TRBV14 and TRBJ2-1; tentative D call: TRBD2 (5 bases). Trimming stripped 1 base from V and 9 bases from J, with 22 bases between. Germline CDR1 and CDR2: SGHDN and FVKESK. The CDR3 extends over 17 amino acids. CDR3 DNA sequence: TGTGCCAGCAGCCAAGGCTCACCCTCACTAGGGAGCGGTGAGCAGTTCTTC. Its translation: CASSQGSPSLGSGEQFF.

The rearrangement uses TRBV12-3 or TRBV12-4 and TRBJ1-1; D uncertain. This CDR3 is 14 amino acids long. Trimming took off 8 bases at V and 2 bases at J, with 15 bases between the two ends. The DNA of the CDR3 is TGTGCCAGCCGAAACCCCATCCCCAACACTGAAGCTTTCTTT. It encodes CASRNPIPNTEAFF.

The CDR3 region is CSASLGLEGDTQYF. CDR3 DNA: TGCAGTGCTAGTCTTGGGCTGGAGGGGGATACGCAGTATTTT. The gene calls are TRBV20-1 and TRBJ2-3; tentative D call: TRBD2 (6 bases). CDR1 and CDR2 (germline): DFQATT, SNEGSKA (reference sequence). Trimming stripped 3 bases from V and 6 bases from J, with 16 bases between. The CDR3 consists of 14 residues.

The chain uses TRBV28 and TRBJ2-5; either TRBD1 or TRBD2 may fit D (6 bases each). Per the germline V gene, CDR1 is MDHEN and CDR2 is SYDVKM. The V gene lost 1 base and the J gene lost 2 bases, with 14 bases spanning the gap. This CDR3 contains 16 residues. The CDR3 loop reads CASSLFTRDKQETQYF. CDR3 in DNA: TGTGCCAGCAGTTTATTTACGCGGGACAAACAAGAGACCCAGTACTTC.

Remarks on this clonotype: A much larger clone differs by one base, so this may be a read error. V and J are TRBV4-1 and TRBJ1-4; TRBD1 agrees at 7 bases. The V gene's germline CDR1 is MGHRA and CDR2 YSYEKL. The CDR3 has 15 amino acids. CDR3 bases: TGCGCCGGCAGCCTCACGGACAGGAGTAATGAAAAACTGTTTTTT. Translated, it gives CAGSLTDRSNEKLFF.

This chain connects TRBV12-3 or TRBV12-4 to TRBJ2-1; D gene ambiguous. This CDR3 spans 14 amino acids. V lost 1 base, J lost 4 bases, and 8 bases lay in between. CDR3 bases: TGTGCCAGCAGTTTAGTTCAGGTGTACAATGAGCAGTTCTTC. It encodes CASSLVQVYNEQFF.

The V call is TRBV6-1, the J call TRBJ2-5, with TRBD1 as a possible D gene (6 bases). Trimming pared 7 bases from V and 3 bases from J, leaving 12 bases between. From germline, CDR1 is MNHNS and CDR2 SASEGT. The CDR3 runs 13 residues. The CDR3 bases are TGTGCCAGCAAAGGACAGCTCGAAGAGACCCAGTACTTC. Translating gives CASKGQLEETQYF.

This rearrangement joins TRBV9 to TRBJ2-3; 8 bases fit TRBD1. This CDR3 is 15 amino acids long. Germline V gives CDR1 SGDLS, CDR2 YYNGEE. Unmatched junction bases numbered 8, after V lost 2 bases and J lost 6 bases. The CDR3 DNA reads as TGTGCCAGCAGCGTCCAGGGGGCTGTAACGGATACGCAGTATTTT. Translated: CASSVQGAVTDTQYF.

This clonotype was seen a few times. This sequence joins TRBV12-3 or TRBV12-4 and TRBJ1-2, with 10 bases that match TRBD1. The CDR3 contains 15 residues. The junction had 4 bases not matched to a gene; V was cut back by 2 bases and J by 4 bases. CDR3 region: CASSLRDRGGYGYTF. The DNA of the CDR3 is TGTGCCAGCAGTTTACGGGACAGGGGCGGCTATGGCTACACCTTC.

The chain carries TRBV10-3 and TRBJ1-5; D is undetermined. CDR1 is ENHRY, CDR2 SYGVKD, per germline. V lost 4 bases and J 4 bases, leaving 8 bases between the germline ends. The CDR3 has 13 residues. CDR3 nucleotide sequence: TGTGCCATCAGTGGGGAAGTGAATCAGCCCCAGCATTTT. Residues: CAISGEVNQPQHF.

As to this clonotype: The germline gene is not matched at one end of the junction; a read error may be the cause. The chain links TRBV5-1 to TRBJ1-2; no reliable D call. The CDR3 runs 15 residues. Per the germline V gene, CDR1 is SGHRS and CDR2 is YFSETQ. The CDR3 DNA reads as TGCGCCAGCAGCTTGGACGTCACCGGGAACTATGACTACACCTTC. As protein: CASSLDVTGNYDYTF.

CDR3 sequence reads: CASKRVGGQETQYF. For the CDR3, the DNA is TGCGCCAGCAAAAGGGTCGGGGGCCAAGAGACCCAGTACTTC. The chain joins TRBV5-1 to TRBJ2-5, with a possible D match to TRBD2 (6 bases). Germline V CDR1 and CDR2: SGHRS, YFSETQ. Trimming cost V 6 bases and J 1 base, with 13 bases left between them. The CDR3 extends over 14 amino acids.

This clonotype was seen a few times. The CDR3 sequence: CASSPIGRTGELFF. Here the CDR3 DNA reads TGCGCCAGCAGCCCCATCGGCCGAACCGGGGAGCTGTTTTTT. J is TRBJ2-2 and V is TRBV5-1; unclear D gene. V lost 4 bases, J lost 5 bases, and 12 bases lay in between. Germline CDR1 and CDR2: SGHRS and YFSETQ. The CDR3 runs to 14 residues.

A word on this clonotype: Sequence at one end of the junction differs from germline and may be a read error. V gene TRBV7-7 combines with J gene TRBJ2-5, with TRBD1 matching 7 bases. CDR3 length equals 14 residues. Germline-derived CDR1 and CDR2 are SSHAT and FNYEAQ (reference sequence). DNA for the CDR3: TGTGCTAGCAGCTTAGGGGTCAGGGGGGAGACCCAGTACTTC. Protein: CASSLGVRGETQYF.

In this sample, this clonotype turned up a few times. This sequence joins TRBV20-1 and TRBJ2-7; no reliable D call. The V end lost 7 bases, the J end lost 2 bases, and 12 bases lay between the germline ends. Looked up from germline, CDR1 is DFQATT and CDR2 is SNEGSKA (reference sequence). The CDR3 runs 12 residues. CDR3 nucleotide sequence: TGCAGTGTTAGTTTGCGACCCTACGAGCAGTACTTC. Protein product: CSVSLRPYEQYF.